This TCR beta chain comes out of a study of blood T cells in healthy people across ages. Alongside a J-beta primer mix, a sample-barcoded 5' primer served in a second PCR lasting roughly 6 to 11 cycles. MiXCR, applied by TCRdb to the 5' RACE reads, yields one record per CDR3 protein. The sample has some 1.1 million distinct CDR3 sequences; around two fifths are singletons. The sample taken for sequencing was blood. This clonotype was sampled from a man younger than 35 in good health.

Here the CDR3 reads CASTTTGSNQPQHF. CDR3 DNA sequence: TGTGCCAGCACCACCACGGGGAGCAATCAGCCCCAGCATTTT. V gene TRBV6-2 or TRBV6-3 combines with J gene TRBJ1-5; D ambiguous. Deletions cut 7 bases from V and 1 base from J, with 11 bases between. Germline-derived CDR1 and CDR2 are MNHEY and SVGEGT. CDR3 length: 14 residues.